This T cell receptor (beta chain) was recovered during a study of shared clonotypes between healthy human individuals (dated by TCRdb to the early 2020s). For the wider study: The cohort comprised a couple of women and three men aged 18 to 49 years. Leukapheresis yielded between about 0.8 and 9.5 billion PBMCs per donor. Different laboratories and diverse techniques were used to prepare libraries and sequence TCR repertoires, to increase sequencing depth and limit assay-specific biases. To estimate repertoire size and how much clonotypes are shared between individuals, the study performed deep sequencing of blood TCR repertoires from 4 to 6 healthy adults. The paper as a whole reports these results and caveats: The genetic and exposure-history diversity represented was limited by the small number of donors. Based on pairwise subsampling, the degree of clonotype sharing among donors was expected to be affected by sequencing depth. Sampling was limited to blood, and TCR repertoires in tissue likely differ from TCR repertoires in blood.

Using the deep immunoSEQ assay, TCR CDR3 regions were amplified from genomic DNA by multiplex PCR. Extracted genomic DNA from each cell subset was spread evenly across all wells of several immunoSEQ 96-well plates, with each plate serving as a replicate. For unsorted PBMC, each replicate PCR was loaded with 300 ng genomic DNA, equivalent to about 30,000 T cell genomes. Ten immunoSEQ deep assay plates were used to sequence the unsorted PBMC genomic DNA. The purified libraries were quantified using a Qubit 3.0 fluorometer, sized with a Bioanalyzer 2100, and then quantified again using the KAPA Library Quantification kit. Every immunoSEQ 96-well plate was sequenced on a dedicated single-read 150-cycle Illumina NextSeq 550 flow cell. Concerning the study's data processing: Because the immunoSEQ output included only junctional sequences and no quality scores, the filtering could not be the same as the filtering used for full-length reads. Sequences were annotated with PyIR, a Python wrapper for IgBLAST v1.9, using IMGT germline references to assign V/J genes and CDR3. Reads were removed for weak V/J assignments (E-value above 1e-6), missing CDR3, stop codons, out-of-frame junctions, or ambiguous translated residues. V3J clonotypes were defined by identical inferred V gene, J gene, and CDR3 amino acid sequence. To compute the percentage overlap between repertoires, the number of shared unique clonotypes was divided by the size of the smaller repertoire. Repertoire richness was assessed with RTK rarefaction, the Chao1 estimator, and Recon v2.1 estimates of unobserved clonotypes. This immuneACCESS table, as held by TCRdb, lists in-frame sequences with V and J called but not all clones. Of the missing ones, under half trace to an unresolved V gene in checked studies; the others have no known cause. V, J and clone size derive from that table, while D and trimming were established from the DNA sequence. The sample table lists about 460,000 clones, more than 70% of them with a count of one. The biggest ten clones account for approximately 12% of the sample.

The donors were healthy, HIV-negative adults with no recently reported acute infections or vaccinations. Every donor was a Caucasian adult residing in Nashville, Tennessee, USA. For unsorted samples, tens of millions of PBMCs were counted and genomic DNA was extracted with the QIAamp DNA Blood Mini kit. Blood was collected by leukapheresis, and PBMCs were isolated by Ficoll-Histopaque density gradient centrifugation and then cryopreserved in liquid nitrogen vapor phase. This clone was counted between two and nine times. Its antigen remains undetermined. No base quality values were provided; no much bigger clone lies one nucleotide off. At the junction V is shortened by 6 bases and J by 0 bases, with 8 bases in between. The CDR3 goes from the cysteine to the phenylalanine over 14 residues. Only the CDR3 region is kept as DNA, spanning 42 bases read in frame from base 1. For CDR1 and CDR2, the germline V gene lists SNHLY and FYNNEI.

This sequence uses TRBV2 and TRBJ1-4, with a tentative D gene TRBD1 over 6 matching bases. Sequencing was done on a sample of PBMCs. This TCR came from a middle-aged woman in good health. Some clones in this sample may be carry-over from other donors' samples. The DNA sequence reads TGTGCCAGCAGACAGGGCGCAACTAATGAAAAACTGTTTTTT. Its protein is CASRQGATNEKLFF.